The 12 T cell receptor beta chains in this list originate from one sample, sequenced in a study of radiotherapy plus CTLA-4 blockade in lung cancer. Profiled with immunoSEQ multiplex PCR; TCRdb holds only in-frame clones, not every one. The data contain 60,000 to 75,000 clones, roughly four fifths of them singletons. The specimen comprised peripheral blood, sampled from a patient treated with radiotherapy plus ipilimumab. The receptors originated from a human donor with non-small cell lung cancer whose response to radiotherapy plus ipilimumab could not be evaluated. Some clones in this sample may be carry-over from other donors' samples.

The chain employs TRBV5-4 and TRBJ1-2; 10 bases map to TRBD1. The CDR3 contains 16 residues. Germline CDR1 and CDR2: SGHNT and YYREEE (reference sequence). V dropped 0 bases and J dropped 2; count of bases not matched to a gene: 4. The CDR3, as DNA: TGTGCCAGCAGCTTGGGAGGACAGGGGGACAACTATGGCTACACCTTC. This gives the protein CASSLGGQGDNYGYTF.

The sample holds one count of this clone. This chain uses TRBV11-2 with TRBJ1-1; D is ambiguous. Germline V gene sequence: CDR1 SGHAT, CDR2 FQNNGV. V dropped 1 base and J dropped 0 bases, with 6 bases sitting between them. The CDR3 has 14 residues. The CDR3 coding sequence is TGTGCCAGCAGCTTAGGAGTCATGAACACTGAAGCTTTCTTT. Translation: CASSLGVMNTEAFF.

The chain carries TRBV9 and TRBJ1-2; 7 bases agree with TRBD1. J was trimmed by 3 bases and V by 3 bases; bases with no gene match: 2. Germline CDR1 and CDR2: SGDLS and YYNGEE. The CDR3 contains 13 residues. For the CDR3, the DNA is TGTGCCAGCAGCGGCGACAGGGACTATGGCTACACCTTC. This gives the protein CASSGDRDYGYTF. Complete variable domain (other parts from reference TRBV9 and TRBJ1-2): DSGVTQTPKHLITATGQRVTLRCSPRSGDLSVYWYQQSLDQGLQFLIQYYNGEERAKGNILERFSAQQFPDLHSELNLSSLELGDSALYFCASSGDRDYGYTFGSGTRLTVV.

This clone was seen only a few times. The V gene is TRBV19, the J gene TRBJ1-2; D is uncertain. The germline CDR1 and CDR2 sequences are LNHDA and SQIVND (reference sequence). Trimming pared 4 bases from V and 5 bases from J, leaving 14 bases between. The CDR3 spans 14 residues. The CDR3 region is CASSSPEVWYGYTF. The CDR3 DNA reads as TGTGCCAGTAGTAGCCCGGAGGTCTGGTATGGCTACACCTTC.

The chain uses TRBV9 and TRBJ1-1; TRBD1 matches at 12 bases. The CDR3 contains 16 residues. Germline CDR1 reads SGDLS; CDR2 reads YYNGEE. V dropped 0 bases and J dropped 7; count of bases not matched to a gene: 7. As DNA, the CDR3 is TGTGCCAGCAGCGTAGAGGCGGGACAGGGGGCCGGTGAAGCTTTCTTT. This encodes CASSVEAGQGAGEAFF.

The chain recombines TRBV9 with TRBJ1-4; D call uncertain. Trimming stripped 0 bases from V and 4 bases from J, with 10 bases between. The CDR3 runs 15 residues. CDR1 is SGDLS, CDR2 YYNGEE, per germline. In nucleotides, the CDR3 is TGTGCCAGCAGCGTAGACGGGGAGGGTAATGAAAAACTGTTTTTT. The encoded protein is CASSVDGEGNEKLFF. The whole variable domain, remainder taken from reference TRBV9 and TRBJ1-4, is DSGVTQTPKHLITATGQRVTLRCSPRSGDLSVYWYQQSLDQGLQFLIQYYNGEERAKGNILERFSAQQFPDLHSELNLSSLELGDSALYFCASSVDGEGNEKLFFGSGTQLSVL.

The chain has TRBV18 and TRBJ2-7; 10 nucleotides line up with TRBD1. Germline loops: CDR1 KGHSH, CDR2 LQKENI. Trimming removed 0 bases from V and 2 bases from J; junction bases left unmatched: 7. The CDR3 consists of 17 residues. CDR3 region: CASSPPKSGQGAYEQYF. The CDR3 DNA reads TGTGCCAGCTCACCACCGAAAAGCGGACAGGGGGCCTACGAGCAGTACTTC.

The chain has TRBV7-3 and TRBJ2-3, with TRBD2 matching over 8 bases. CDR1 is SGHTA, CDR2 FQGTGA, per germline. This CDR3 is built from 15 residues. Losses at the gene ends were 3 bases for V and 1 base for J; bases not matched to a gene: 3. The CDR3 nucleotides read TGTGCCAGCAGCTTTAGAGCGGGGGGCACAGATACGCAGTATTTT. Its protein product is CASSFRAGGTDTQYF.

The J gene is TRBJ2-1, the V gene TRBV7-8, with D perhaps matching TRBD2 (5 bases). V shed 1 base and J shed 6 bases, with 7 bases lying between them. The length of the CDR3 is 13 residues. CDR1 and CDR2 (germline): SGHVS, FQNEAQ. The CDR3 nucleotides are TGTGCCAGCAGCTTAGGAGGGAGCAATGAGCAGTTCTTC. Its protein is CASSLGGSNEQFF.

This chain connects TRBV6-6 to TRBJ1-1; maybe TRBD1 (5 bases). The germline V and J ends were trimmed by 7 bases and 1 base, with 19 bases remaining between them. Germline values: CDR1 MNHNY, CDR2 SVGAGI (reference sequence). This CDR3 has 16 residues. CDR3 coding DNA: TGTGCCAGCAACCCCGGGGAGGGGAGAGGGAACACTGAAGCTTTCTTT. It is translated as CASNPGEGRGNTEAFF.

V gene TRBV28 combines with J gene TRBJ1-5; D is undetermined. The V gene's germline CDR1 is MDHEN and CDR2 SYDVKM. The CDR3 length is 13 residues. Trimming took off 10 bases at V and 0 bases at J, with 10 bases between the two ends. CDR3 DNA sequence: TGTGCCACACGGGGTTATAGCAATCAGCCCCAGCATTTT. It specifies CATRGYSNQPQHF.

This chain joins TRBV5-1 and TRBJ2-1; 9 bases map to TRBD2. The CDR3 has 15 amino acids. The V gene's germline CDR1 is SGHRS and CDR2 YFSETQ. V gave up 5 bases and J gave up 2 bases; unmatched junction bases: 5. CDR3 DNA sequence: TGCGCCAGCAGATTTAGCGGGGGACCCTACAATGAGCAGTTCTTC. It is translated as CASRFSGGPYNEQFF.